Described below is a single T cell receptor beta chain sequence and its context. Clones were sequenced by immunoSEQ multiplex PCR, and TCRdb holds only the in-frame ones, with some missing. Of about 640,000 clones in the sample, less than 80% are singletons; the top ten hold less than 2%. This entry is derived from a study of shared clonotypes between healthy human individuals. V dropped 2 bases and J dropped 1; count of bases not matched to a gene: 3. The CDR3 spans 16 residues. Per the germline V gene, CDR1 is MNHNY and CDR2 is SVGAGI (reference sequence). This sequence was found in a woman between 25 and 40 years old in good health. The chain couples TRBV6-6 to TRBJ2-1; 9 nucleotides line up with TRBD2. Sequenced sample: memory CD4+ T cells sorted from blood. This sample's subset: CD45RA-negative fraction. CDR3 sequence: CASSYTTSGSYNEQFF. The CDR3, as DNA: TGTGCCAGCAGTTACACCACTAGCGGGTCCTACAATGAGCAGTTCTTC.